These 14 T cell receptor beta chains were sequenced from one sample in a study of T cells in Graves' hyperthyroidism and ophthalmopathy. The source material, RNA transcripts, was used to amplify TCR beta CDR3 regions. An initial round of RT-PCR targeting the TCR CDR3 relied on the HTBI primer set. TCRdb re-derived calls from the multiplex PCR reads in MiXCR, one entry per CDR3 protein. The table has hundreds of thousands of distinct CDR3 sequences, about 20% seen once. Sequences were obtained from blood. The receptors derive from a young man with Graves' ophthalmopathy.

CDR3 DNA sequence: TGTGCCAGCAGCGTAGGGGACAGGGGCGTCGCAGATACGCAGTATTTT. Its protein is CASSVGDRGVADTQYF. The rearrangement joins TRBV11-2 to TRBJ2-3, with 10 bases identical to TRBD1. Trimming took 5 bases from V and 4 from J; bases not matched to a gene: 9. Germline V gene data show CDR1 as SGHAT and CDR2 as FQNNGV. The CDR3 runs to 16 residues.

This clonotype has more than one count but fewer than ten. CDR3 region: CASSPGLRAGGLKETQYF. In DNA form, the CDR3 reads TGTGCCAGCAGTCCCGGCCTTAGGGCAGGGGGCTTAAAAGAGACCCAGTACTTC. The V gene is TRBV28, the J gene TRBJ2-5; 8 bases line up with TRBD1. There are 18 residues in the CDR3. The ends lost 5 bases at V and 3 bases at J; junction bases unmatched: 17. CDR1 and CDR2 from the germline V gene are MDHEN and SYDVKM.

The rearrangement links TRBV7-9 to TRBJ1-1; 9 bases line up with TRBD1. CDR1 is SEHNR, CDR2 FQNEAQ, per germline (reference sequence). With V trimmed by 7 bases and J by 5 bases, 8 bases remained unmatched. The length of the CDR3 is 14 residues. The CDR3 DNA sequence: TGTGCCAGCATCCTAGACAGGGGGTGGACTGAAGCTTTCTTT. Protein product: CASILDRGWTEAFF.

This clonotype was counted a few times. The chain joins TRBV7-2 to TRBJ1-4; 8 bases fit TRBD1. Germline trimming cut 1 base from V and 2 bases from J; bases unmatched to any gene: 6. The CDR3 covers 17 residues. Germline assignment: CDR1 SGHTA and CDR2 FQGNSA. This chain's CDR3 is CASSLVGPGGTNEKLFF. The CDR3, as DNA: TGTGCCAGCAGCTTAGTGGGCCCAGGGGGCACTAATGAAAAACTGTTTTTT.

This clonotype has only a few counts. This rearrangement joins TRBV29-1 to TRBJ2-1; tentative D call: TRBD1 (5 bases). The germline gives CDR1 SQVTM, CDR2 ANQGSEA. Between the trimmed V and J ends, which lost 0 bases and 4 bases, there was a span of 16 bases. The CDR3 is 16 amino acids. This CDR3 reads CSVEDVPEAGYNEQFF. The CDR3 DNA follows: TGCAGCGTTGAAGATGTCCCAGAAGCAGGGTACAATGAGCAGTTCTTC.

CDR3 region: CASRVQGGTNEKLFF. For the CDR3, the DNA is TGTGCCAGCAGGGTCCAGGGGGGAACTAATGAAAAACTGTTTTTT. This chain links TRBV28 with TRBJ1-4; 7 nucleotides line up with TRBD1. The CDR3 covers 15 residues. In germline, CDR1 is MDHEN, CDR2 SYDVKM. V was pared by 6 bases and J by 1 base, with 5 bases of the junction left unmatched.

V and J are TRBV27 and TRBJ1-2; TRBD1 agrees at 9 bases. This CDR3 is built from 14 residues. Per the germline V gene, CDR1 is MNHEY and CDR2 is SMNVEV (reference sequence). Germline trimming cut 7 bases from V and 4 bases from J; bases unmatched to any gene: 7. The CDR3 spells CASNRDRVGYGYTF. CDR3 DNA sequence: TGTGCCAGCAATCGGGACAGGGTTGGCTATGGCTACACCTTC.

This clonotype has at least ten counts. The genes are TRBV2 and TRBJ1-5; TRBD1 is a possible D gene (6 bases). The V gene lost 5 bases and the J gene lost 7 bases, with 15 bases spanning the gap. CDR3 length: 14 amino acids. The germline CDR1 and CDR2 sequences are SNHLY and FYNNEI. Written as DNA, the CDR3 is TGTGCCAGCAGTCTACAGGGCAGCGGGCAGCCCCAGCATTTT. This encodes CASSLQGSGQPQHF.

V gene TRBV28 combines with J gene TRBJ2-7; the D is unclear. This CDR3 comprises 14 residues. The germline gives CDR1 MDHEN, CDR2 SYDVKM. V lost 1 base, J lost 2 bases, and 9 bases lay in between. The CDR3 DNA reads as TGTGCCAGCAGTTTATCTACGTTTGCCTACGAGCAGTACTTC. Protein: CASSLSTFAYEQYF.

This clonotype was found many times. This chain uses TRBV5-1 with TRBJ1-4, with D perhaps TRBD1 (6 bases). CDR1 SGHRS and CDR2 YFSETQ come from the germline V gene. The CDR3 spans 14 residues. V lost 4 bases to trimming and J lost 8 bases, with 15 bases between them. The CDR3 sequence: CASSPGERGEKLFF. The DNA for the CDR3 is TGCGCCAGCAGCCCAGGGGAAAGGGGCGAAAAACTGTTTTTT. Drawing the rest from reference TRBV5-1 and TRBJ1-4, the complete variable domain is KAGVTQTPRYLIKTRGQQVTLSCSPISGHRSVSWYQQTPGQGLQFLFEYFSETQRNKGNFPGRFSGRQFSNSRSEMNVSTLELGDSALYLCASSPGERGEKLFFGSGTQLSVL.

The chain couples TRBV29-1 to TRBJ2-7; 12 bases are shared with TRBD2. CDR3 length equals 13 residues. Looked up from germline, CDR1 is SQVTM and CDR2 is ANQGSEA. V trimming: 8 bases; J trimming: 4 bases; junction bases outside the gene matches: 6. CDR3 protein: CSIRTSGEYEQYF. CDR3 nucleotides: TGCAGCATTCGGACTAGCGGGGAATACGAGCAGTACTTC.

Ten or more counts support this clonotype. The V call is TRBV30, the J call TRBJ2-7; D ambiguous. This CDR3 is built from 13 residues. The germline V gene has CDR1 GTSNPN and CDR2 SVGIG (reference sequence). Trimming pared 0 bases from V and 5 bases from J, leaving 11 bases between. The chain's CDR3 is CAWSVLMGNEQYF. The CDR3 bases are TGTGCCTGGAGTGTACTTATGGGGAACGAGCAGTACTTC.

Note on this clonotype: This may stem from a read error, because a much larger clone lies one nucleotide away. The chain uses TRBV27 and TRBJ2-7, with 9 bases fitting TRBD2. Germline CDR1 reads MNHEY; CDR2 reads SMNVEV (reference sequence). CDR3 length equals 15 residues. CDR3 sequence: CAGSLGASGIYEQYF. The CDR3 nucleotides read TGTGCCGGCAGTTTGGGGGCTAGCGGGATCTACGAGCAGTACTTC.

The table lists this clonotype with many counts. The V and J genes are TRBV18 and TRBJ1-2; D gene ambiguous. V lost 2 bases and J lost 0, with 7 bases in between. This CDR3 has 14 residues. From germline, CDR1 is KGHSH and CDR2 LQKENI. In DNA, the CDR3 is TGTGCCAGCTCACCATCACAAGCTAACTATGGCTACACCTTC. It codes for CASSPSQANYGYTF.